The rows below give T cell receptor beta chains drawn from one sample of a study of cytomegalovirus exposure and HLA in healthy donors. Only in-frame clones appear in the TCRdb table, and some are missing; sequencing was by immunoSEQ multiplex PCR. The table lists 80,000 to 100,000 clones, around 77% of them singletons. Sequenced material: PBMCs. These receptors originate from a man aged 25 to 40 in good health and CMV-seronegative. Each CDR3 is given with its conserved first and last residue. A D gene is named only where the DNA matches it firmly. Not every row has a clone size; where given, it reads once, few, many or a size class.

abundance	d_gene	v_gene	j_gene	CDR3aa	CDR3nt
-	TRBD2	TRBV11-2	TRBJ2-3	CASSGGVNTQYF	TGTGCCAGCAGCGGGGGGGTGAATACGCAGTATTTT
-	TRBD1	TRBV25-1	TRBJ2-7	CASSARQGRYEQYF	TGTGCCAGCAGTGCCCGACAGGGTCGATACGAGCAGTACTTC
-	-	TRBV29-1	TRBJ2-3	CSVVGRNTDTQYF	TGCAGCGTTGTTGGCCGAAACACAGATACGCAGTATTTT
-	TRBD2	TRBV5-1	TRBJ2-3	CASSAKGLAGGSDTQYF	TGCGCCAGCAGCGCGAAAGGACTAGCGGGAGGTTCAGATACGCAGTATTTT
-	-	TRBV9	TRBJ2-7	CASSVVSGYEQYF	TGTGCCAGCAGCGTAGTTTCGGGATACGAGCAGTACTTC
-	-	TRBV7-3	TRBJ2-3	CASSPRVSSTDTQYF	TGTGCCAGCAGCCCCCGGGTCTCTAGCACAGATACGCAGTATTTT
-	TRBD2	TRBV19	TRBJ2-7	CASSRGGEQYF	TGTGCCAGTAGTAGGGGGGGCGAGCAGTACTTC
once	-	TRBV4-1	TRBJ1-1	CASGPRGTEAFF	TGCGCCAGCGGGCCAAGGGGAACTGAAGCTTTCTTT
once	-	TRBV10-1	TRBJ2-5	CASSESRETQYF	TGCGCCAGCAGTGAGAGTAGGGAGACCCAGTACTTC
once	TRBD1	TRBV18	TRBJ2-1	CASSPPTGSYNEQFF	TGTGCCAGCTCACCACCGACAGGGTCCTACAATGAGCAGTTCTTC
-	TRBD1	TRBV19	TRBJ1-1	CASGQAGTEAFF	TGTGCCAGCGGACAGGCGGGCACTGAAGCTTTCTTT
-	-	TRBV6-5	TRBJ1-5	CASSYNSLNQPQHF	TGTGCCAGCAGTTACAACAGCCTCAATCAGCCCCAGCATTTT
-	-	TRBV5-1	TRBJ2-7	CASSIPSSYEQYF	TGCGCCAGCAGCATCCCTAGCTCCTACGAGCAGTACTTC
-	-	TRBV4-1	TRBJ1-4	CASSQEDSATNEKLFF	TGCGCCAGCAGCCAAGAGGACAGTGCAACTAATGAAAAACTGTTTTTT
-	-	TRBV7-2	TRBJ1-1	CASSHDTTEAFF	TGTGCCAGCAGCCATGACACCACTGAAGCTTTCTTT
-	-	TRBV11-1	TRBJ2-5	CASSLGAGRRTQYF	TGTGCCAGCAGCTTAGGTGCAGGGCGGAGGACCCAGTACTTC
few	-	TRBV7-2	TRBJ1-1	CASSLDSGGTEAFF	TGTGCCAGCAGCTTAGACAGCGGGGGGACTGAAGCTTTCTTT
-	TRBD2	TRBV30	TRBJ2-5	CAWSVLSGSETQYF	TGTGCCTGGAGTGTACTAAGCGGGAGTGAGACCCAGTACTTC
-	TRBD1	TRBV7-2	TRBJ2-3	CASSLGQSITDTQYF	TGTGCCAGCAGCCTGGGACAGTCAATCACAGATACGCAGTATTTT
-	TRBD1	TRBV7-3	TRBJ2-3	CASSLQGAVDTQYF	TGTGCCAGCAGCTTACAGGGGGCTGTAGATACGCAGTATTTT
-	-	TRBV10-2	TRBJ2-4	CASSDRGAKNIQYF	TGCGCCAGCAGTGACAGGGGAGCCAAAAACATTCAGTACTTC
-	TRBD1	TRBV6-6	TRBJ2-7	CASALTGTGPYEQYF	TGTGCCAGCGCTTTAACCGGGACAGGGCCCTACGAGCAGTACTTC
-	TRBD1	TRBV19	TRBJ2-2	CASSIGDRGNGGELFF	TGTGCCAGTAGTATCGGGGACAGGGGGAATGGCGGGGAGCTGTTTTTT
-	TRBD1	TRBV4-2	TRBJ2-4	CASSQGSGTVKNIQYF	TGTGCCAGCAGCCAAGGGTCCGGGACAGTCAAAAACATTCAGTACTTC
-	TRBD1	TRBV4-3	TRBJ2-7	CASSQELIGQANYEQYF	TGCGCCAGCAGCCAAGAGCTTATTGGACAGGCAAACTACGAGCAGTACTTC
once	-	TRBV5-6	TRBJ2-1	CASSLGGGLSYNEQFF	TGTGCCAGCAGCTTGGGCGGGGGCCTCTCCTACAATGAGCAGTTCTTC
-	TRBD1	TRBV6-1	TRBJ2-7	CASSVHRGTYEQYF	TGTGCCAGCAGTGTTCACAGGGGCACCTACGAGCAGTACTTC
-	-	TRBV4-3	TRBJ2-7	CASSQDDRGYYEQYF	TGCGCCAGCAGCCAAGATGATAGGGGTTATTACGAGCAGTACTTC
-	-	TRBV9	TRBJ1-1	CASSSIPTRAFF	TGTGCCAGCAGTAGTATTCCGACGAGGGCTTTCTTT
-	TRBD2	TRBV9	TRBJ2-1	CASSVGGAPNNEQFF	TGTGCCAGCAGCGTCGGGGGGGCCCCCAACAATGAGCAGTTCTTC
-	-	TRBV7-7	TRBJ2-5	CASSLKTTQETQYF	TGTGCTAGCAGCTTAAAAACTACCCAAGAGACCCAGTACTTC
-	TRBD1	TRBV7-2	TRBJ2-7	CASRAPGQGAHEQYF	TGTGCCAGCAGGGCGCCGGGACAGGGGGCCCACGAGCAGTACTTC
few	-	TRBV19	TRBJ2-6	CASSMGGSATGANVLTF	TGTGCCAGTAGTATGGGGGGATCAGCGACTGGGGCCAACGTCCTGACTTTC
-	-	TRBV27	TRBJ1-1	CASSLSQIPGLQGTEAFF	TGTGCCAGCAGTTTATCCCAAATCCCGGGACTCCAAGGGACTGAAGCTTTCTTT
-	TRBD2	TRBV28	TRBJ2-1	CASSPPTSGALNEQFF	TGTGCCAGCAGTCCCCCGACTAGCGGGGCGCTCAATGAGCAGTTCTTC
-	-	TRBV29-1	TRBJ1-2	CSVSRGGYGYTF	TGCAGCGTTAGCAGGGGCGGCTATGGCTACACCTTC
few	-	TRBV4-3	TRBJ2-1	CASSQLSLNEQFF	TGCGCCAGCAGCCAACTAAGCCTCAATGAGCAGTTCTTC
-	-	TRBV7-8	TRBJ1-1	CASSIGVGTEAFF	TGTGCCAGCAGTATAGGGGTGGGTACTGAAGCTTTCTTT
-	-	TRBV4-2	TRBJ2-4	CASSQARRTRGCIQYF	TGTGCCAGCAGCCAAGCTCGTCGTACCAGGGGATGCATTCAGTACTTC
-	-	TRBV18	TRBJ1-1	CASSPTWNTEAFF	TGTGCCAGCTCACCAACATGGAACACTGAAGCTTTCTTT
-	TRBD1	TRBV6-5	TRBJ2-3	CASSYRDSRDTQYF	TGTGCCAGCAGTTACCGGGACAGTCGGGATACGCAGTATTTT
-	TRBD1	TRBV7-2	TRBJ2-7	CASSFTGGGEQYF	TGTGCCAGCAGCTTCACAGGGGGCGGCGAGCAGTACTTC
-	-	TRBV12-1	TRBJ1-5	CASSWRPRQPQHF	TGTGCCAGCAGCTGGAGGCCCAGGCAGCCCCAGCATTTT
-	TRBD1	TRBV15	TRBJ1-1	CATSEGQGGPEAFF	TGTGCCACCAGCGAGGGACAGGGAGGGCCTGAAGCTTTCTTT
-	-	TRBV6-5	TRBJ2-5	CATFKSGETQYF	TGTGCCACGTTCAAAAGCGGGGAGACCCAGTACTTC
-	TRBD2	TRBV9	TRBJ2-1	CASSRGGAEIDEQFF	TGTGCCAGCAGCCGCGGGGGGGCTGAGATAGATGAGCAGTTCTTC
-	-	TRBV6-6	TRBJ2-2	CASTNIGDTNTGELFF	TGTGCCAGCACCAATATAGGGGACACTAACACCGGGGAGCTGTTTTTT
-	TRBD1	TRBV5-1	TRBJ2-5	CASSGGVTGGETQYF	TGCGCCAGCAGCGGGGGTGTGACAGGGGGTGAGACCCAGTACTTC
few	-	TRBV4-1	TRBJ2-7	CASSPVLRTPYEQYF	TGCGCCAGCAGTCCCGTTCTAAGAACTCCCTACGAGCAGTACTTC